The count of the clone carrying this T cell receptor (beta chain) is one. Its antigen is as yet unknown. Time point defined: baseline pretreatment blood. The treatment: 15 Gy SBRT to primary tumor, nephrectomy 4 weeks later. The tumor was a clear cell renal cell carcinoma. The method was immunoSEQ multiplex PCR; TCRdb's version includes in-frame clones alone and lacks a portion of them. The repertoire holds about 91,000 clones, with 82% as singletons. These data originate in a study of radiation and T cells in renal cell carcinoma. Study in general: Nephrectomy followed 15 Gy stereotactic body radiation by 4 weeks.

Whole-study results and caveats: Top tumor clonotypes rose in blood 2 weeks post-radiation, then contracted. Pretreatment tumor biopsies were lacking, so baseline clonotypes are unknown.

The CDR3 is made up of 14 amino acids. In germline, CDR1 is PRHDT, CDR2 FYEKMQ (reference sequence). The ends lost 5 bases at V and 5 bases at J; junction bases unmatched: 8. This material consisted of blood, taken from a patient whose treatment included radiotherapy and nephrectomy. This TCR was recovered from a man in his sixties with renal cell carcinoma. V is TRBV13 and J is TRBJ2-5, with 7 nucleotides matching TRBD1. CDR3 DNA sequence: TGTGCCAGCAGCGTCCGACAGGGCGCGGAGACCCAGTACTTC. This translates into CASSVRQGAETQYF.